This TCR beta chain was obtained from a study of T-cell memory formation after mild COVID-19. Across the whole study: There were largely donor-specific TCR clusters.

TCRdb re-called the 5' RACE reads with MiXCR, one entry per CDR3 protein. Of a few hundred thousand distinct CDR3 sequences listed, more than 20% are singletons. Study results and limitations: Chiefly within CM and EM were the contracting CD4+ clones; CD8+ ones were within EMRA. Memory cells collected pre-infection included some clones that later responded, suggesting cross-reactive memory joined. Second-wave clones peaking on day 37 lacked confirmed SARS-CoV-2 specificity.

This clonotype was detected only a few times. The antigen remains undetermined. The sequence came from an adult woman who had mild COVID-19 (a few samples of this study predate the infection). Cell type and time point are not known. The sample comprised PBMCs or a T cell subset sorted from them (not recorded which).

CDR3 nucleotide sequence: TGTGCCAGCAGCCAAGACCGTGGGGGGGGTACGCAGTATTTT. Its protein is CASSQDRGGGTQYF. The V call is TRBV4-2, the J call TRBJ2-3; TRBD2 matches at 7 bases. The CDR3 spans 14 residues. Trimming removed 0 bases from V and 8 bases from J; junction bases left unmatched: 5. Germline-derived CDR1 and CDR2 are LGHNA and YNFKEQ.